This T cell receptor (beta chain) was recovered during a study of T-cell reconstitution after alpha-beta-depleted transplantation in children. Worth noting for this clonotype: The antigen remains unidentified.

Study-wide points: Alpha-beta T cells about two months after transplant reportedly derived from several hundred expanded graft clones. Newly generated T cells supplied most T-cell counts and diversity one year post-transplant.

Preparation of the TCRbeta library was carried out with unique molecular identifiers. From the PCR reads, TCRdb called clonotypes with MiXCR, one entry per CDR3 protein. The sample yields approximately 800,000 distinct CDR3 sequences, 15% to 20% seen once. Germline lookup yields CDR1 SQVTM and CDR2 ANQGSEA. This CDR3 has 14 residues. With V trimmed by 4 bases and J by 2 bases, 8 bases remained unmatched. The V and J genes are TRBV29-1 and TRBJ2-7, with 7 bases aligning to TRBD1. The sample consisted of PBMCs, mostly from graft donor cells, taken 360 days after TCRalphabeta/CD19-depleted stem cell transplant. This TCR derives from a male patient between 5 and 17 years old who had a stem cell transplant for acute lymphoblastic leukemia, so the T cells may come from the graft donor. For the CDR3, the DNA is TGCAGCGTTGGGCCCCGACAGGGCCCCTACGAGCAGTACTTC. Protein sequence: CSVGPRQGPYEQYF.